These 29 T cell receptor beta chains share one sample of origin, sequenced in a study of neurological immune-mediated disorders. TCRdb analysed the 5' RACE reads with MiXCR anew, one entry per CDR3 protein. There are more than 95,000 distinct CDR3 sequences in the sample; 11% occur only once, and approximately 3.1% lies in the top ten. Time point meaning: longitudinal time-point 3. Sequenced sample: PBMCs. All receptors come from a female donor with HTLV-1-associated myelopathy (HAM/TSP).

Many counts were recorded for this clonotype. The genes are TRBV6-1 and TRBJ2-2; D not resolved. This CDR3 has 14 amino acids. Trimming removed 8 bases at V and 1 base at J, with 11 bases between. Germline V gene sequence: CDR1 MNHNS, CDR2 SASEGT. In DNA, the CDR3 is TGTGCCAGCTATCGAGGTCGGAACACCGGGGAGCTGTTTTTT. Translation: CASYRGRNTGELFF.

This clonotype was recorded at least ten times. This chain connects TRBV28 to TRBJ2-7, with 7 bases lining up with TRBD1. The germline V gene encodes CDR1 MDHEN and CDR2 SYDVKM. The V and J ends lost 5 bases and 2 bases, in that order; junction bases with no gene match: 6. The CDR3 is made up of 14 amino acids. The CDR3 bases are TGTGCCAGCAGTACAGGGGCGCGCCCCTACGAGCAGTACTTC. Encoded protein: CASSTGARPYEQYF.

This chain joins TRBV25-1 and TRBJ1-2; no clear D gene. V lost 4 bases and J 6 bases, leaving 21 bases between the germline ends. The CDR3 totals 16 residues. Germline CDR1 is MGHDK and CDR2 is SYGVNS. Written as DNA, the CDR3 is TGTGCCAGCAGTGGCTCCCGGGCCAAGCCTCGAAATGGCTACACCTTC. Its protein product is CASSGSRAKPRNGYTF.

This clonotype was observed many times. The rearrangement joins TRBV20-1 to TRBJ1-1; 9 bases match TRBD1. Per germline, CDR1 DFQATT and CDR2 SNEGSKA (reference sequence). Trimming at V came to 0 bases and at J to 0 bases, leaving 11 bases not matched to a gene. This CDR3 region has 18 residues. The CDR3 loop reads CSARDKPGQGAMNTEAFF. The DNA for the CDR3 is TGCAGTGCTAGAGACAAACCGGGACAGGGCGCCATGAACACTGAAGCTTTCTTT.

This clonotype was seen repeatedly, ten times or more. As DNA, the CDR3 is TGCGCCAGCAGCATCGAGCGAAACGAGCAGTACTTC. Protein sequence: CASSIERNEQYF. The gene calls are TRBV5-1 and TRBJ2-7; D is uncertain. This CDR3 region has 12 residues. CDR1 and CDR2 from the germline V gene are SGHRS and YFSETQ. V was trimmed by 4 bases and J by 5 bases, leaving 10 bases between them.

This clonotype was seen many times. The V and J genes are TRBV5-1 and TRBJ2-3; TRBD2 matches 8 bases. This CDR3 is built from 16 residues. The germline V gene encodes CDR1 SGHRS and CDR2 YFSETQ. V was pared by 3 bases and J by 2 bases, with 8 bases of the junction left unmatched. CDR3 amino acids: CASSSVAGRNTDTQYF. CDR3 DNA sequence: TGCGCCAGCAGCTCAGTAGCGGGGCGCAACACAGATACGCAGTATTTT.

V gene TRBV6-1 combines with J gene TRBJ2-3, with TRBD1 matching over 7 bases. The CDR3 extends over 15 amino acids. Trimming removed 6 bases from V and 4 bases from J; junction bases left unmatched: 10. CDR1 MNHNS and CDR2 SASEGT come from the germline V gene. In nucleotides, the CDR3 is TGTGCCAGCAGATCAGGTTACAGGGGAGCAGATACGCAGTATTTT. This gives the protein CASRSGYRGADTQYF.

Ten or more counts support this clonotype. The rearrangement links TRBV9 to TRBJ2-2; D is undetermined. CDR1 and CDR2 from the germline V gene are SGDLS and YYNGEE. There are 14 residues in the CDR3. The V end was cut by 0 bases, the J end by 0 bases, with 3 bases between. The CDR3 bases are TGTGCCAGCAGCGTAGACGCGAACACCGGGGAGCTGTTTTTT. It translates to CASSVDANTGELFF.

This chain uses TRBV18 with TRBJ1-1; D remains ambiguous. The V end was cut by 5 bases, the J end by 0 bases, with 7 bases between. The V gene's germline CDR1 is KGHSH and CDR2 LQKENI. The CDR3 sequence is 13 residues long. The CDR3 coding sequence is TGTGCCAGCTCAACACTGATGAACACTGAAGCTTTCTTT. This sequence encodes CASSTLMNTEAFF.

This clonotype was recorded many times. V is TRBV13 and J is TRBJ2-7; 8 nucleotides align to TRBD1. The CDR3 contains 15 residues. Germline trimming cut 5 bases from V and 0 bases from J; bases unmatched to any gene: 6. The germline V gene encodes CDR1 PRHDT and CDR2 FYEKMQ (reference sequence). CDR3 sequence: CASSTRQGSSYEQYF. The CDR3 DNA is TGTGCCAGCAGCACCAGACAGGGGAGCTCCTACGAGCAGTACTTC.

About this clonotype itself: With a much larger clone just one base away, this may be a read error. The chain joins TRBV5-1 to TRBJ2-1, with D unresolved. The CDR3 loop spans 15 amino acids. CDR1 is SGHRS and CDR2 is YFSETQ in the germline V gene. The CDR3 loop reads CTSSLESGWGNEQFF. The CDR3 nucleotides read TGCACCAGCAGCTTGGAGTCAGGATGGGGCAATGAGCAGTTCTTC.

Many counts were recorded for this clonotype. The J gene is TRBJ2-6, the V gene TRBV9; possibly TRBD2 for D (7 bases). CDR1 is SGDLS and CDR2 is YYNGEE in the germline V gene. The CDR3 is 15 residues long. The ends were cut back, 6 bases at V and 4 bases at J, with 14 bases in the middle. This CDR3 reads CASTTGGRGANVLTF. CDR3 nucleotide sequence: TGTGCCAGCACGACCGGGGGGCGCGGGGCCAACGTCCTGACTTTC. The full variable domain, completed using reference TRBV9 and TRBJ2-6, is DSGVTQTPKHLITATGQRVTLRCSPRSGDLSVYWYQQSLDQGLQFLIQYYNGEERAKGNILERFSAQQFPDLHSELNLSSLELGDSALYFCASTTGGRGANVLTFGAGSRLTVL.

This clonotype appeared many times. This chain connects TRBV7-6 to TRBJ2-7, with 7 positions matching TRBD2. The germline V gene encodes CDR1 SGHVS and CDR2 FNYEAQ. The CDR3 has 14 amino acids. Trimming cost V 3 bases and J 3 bases; bases outside gene matches: 5. In nucleotides, the CDR3 is TGTGCCAGCAGCTTGGGAGGGGCTAGCTACGAGCAGTACTTC. It is translated as CASSLGGASYEQYF.

This clonotype has ten or more counts. This chain joins TRBV5-1 and TRBJ2-7; TRBD1 aligns across 8 bases. The CDR3 has 14 residues. From germline, CDR1 is SGHRS and CDR2 YFSETQ. V lost 4 bases and J lost 2; bases outside the gene matches: 5. CDR3 sequence reads: CASSPSTGAYEQYF. The CDR3, as DNA: TGCGCCAGCAGCCCCTCGACAGGGGCCTACGAGCAGTACTTC.

This clonotype was counted a few times. The chain combines TRBV4-2 with TRBJ2-1; no firm D call. The CDR3 is 14 residues long. Trimming pared 0 bases from V and 3 bases from J, leaving 6 bases between. Germline V gives CDR1 LGHNA, CDR2 YNFKEQ. CDR3 protein: CASSQEGNYNEQFF. CDR3 nucleotides: TGTGCCAGCAGCCAAGAAGGTAACTACAATGAGCAGTTCTTC.

In this sample, this clonotype turned up a few times. The rearrangement joins TRBV5-1 to TRBJ2-1; D not certain. In germline, CDR1 is SGHRS, CDR2 YFSETQ. CDR3 length: 15 residues. V was pared by 1 base and J by 12 bases, with 20 bases between. CDR3: CASSLIPIDVSSQFF. CDR3 nucleotide sequence: TGCGCCAGCAGCTTGATCCCGATCGACGTGTCATCGCAGTTCTTC.

The table lists this clonotype with many counts. This chain's CDR3 is CASTFRDRGAMNTEAFF. CDR3 nucleotides: TGTGCCAGCACCTTCCGAGACAGGGGGGCGATGAACACTGAAGCTTTCTTT. V usage is TRBV5-8 and J usage is TRBJ1-1, with TRBD1 matching over 9 bases. From germline, CDR1 is SGHTS and CDR2 YDEGEE. The J segment lost 0 bases and the V segment lost 6 bases, leaving 12 bases of the junction unmatched. This CDR3 is built from 17 residues.

This clonotype was seen repeatedly, ten times or more. The chain uses TRBV7-2 and TRBJ2-3; TRBD2 aligns across 7 bases. With V trimmed by 4 bases and J by 6 bases, 10 bases remained unmatched. The germline V gene encodes CDR1 SGHTA and CDR2 FQGNSA. This CDR3 contains 15 residues. The CDR3 DNA reads as TGTGCCAGCAGCTCCTCGAGGACTAGAAGTGATACGCAGTATTTT. It encodes CASSSSRTRSDTQYF. The full variable domain, rest sourced from reference TRBV7-2 and TRBJ2-3, is GAGVSQSPSNKVTEKGKDVELRCDPISGHTALYWYRQSLGQGLEFLIYFQGNSAPDKSGLPSDRFSAERTGGSVSTLTIQRTQQEDSAVYLCASSSSRTRSDTQYFGPGTRLTVL.

This clonotype showed up many times. The chain uses TRBV11-2 and TRBJ1-1; D gene ambiguous. Germline V gene sequence: CDR1 SGHAT, CDR2 FQNNGV. V was clipped by 4 bases and J by 4 bases, with 16 bases between them. The CDR3 has 15 amino acids. The CDR3 DNA reads TGTGCCAGCAGCTCCATTTCGGGCAGCGGCACTGAAGCTTTCTTT. It specifies CASSSISGSGTEAFF. Full variable domain (outside the CDR3, taken from reference TRBV11-2 and TRBJ1-1): EAGVAQSPRYKIIEKRQSVAFWCNPISGHATLYWYQQILGQGPKLLIQFQNNGVVDDSQLPKDRFSAERLKGVDSTLKIQPAKLEDSAVYLCASSSISGSGTEAFFGQGTRLTVV.

This clonotype was picked up many times. This rearrangement joins TRBV7-9 to TRBJ2-2; D unresolved. V was pared by 7 bases and J by 4 bases, with 10 bases between. Per the germline V gene, CDR1 is SEHNR and CDR2 is FQNEAQ (reference sequence). There are 13 residues in the CDR3. The chain's CDR3 is CASTPRATGELFF. CDR3 sequence (DNA): TGTGCCAGCACCCCCCGGGCCACCGGGGAGCTGTTTTTT.

This clonotype was picked up many times. V gene TRBV24-1 combines with J gene TRBJ2-1, with D possibly matching TRBD2 (7 bases). There are 18 residues in the CDR3. Germline CDR1 KGHDR, CDR2 SFDVKD. V lost 7 bases to trimming and J lost 5 bases, with 26 bases between them. The DNA for the CDR3 is TGTGCCACCAGCGGGGGGATAAAACAGGGAATATACAACAATGAGCAGTTCTTC. This codes for CATSGGIKQGIYNNEQFF.

On this clonotype itself: A junction boundary mismatches the germline segment, possibly from a read error. V gene TRBV5-1 combines with J gene TRBJ2-7; D perhaps matches TRBD2 (6 bases). Germline lookup yields CDR1 SGHRS and CDR2 YFSETQ. This CDR3 region has 14 residues. The CDR3 reads CASSFTWLGGEQYF. The DNA of the CDR3 is TGTGCCAGCAGCTTTACCTGGTTGGGGGGTGAGCAGTACTTC.

This clonotype showed up many times. The chain uses TRBV12-3 or TRBV12-4 and TRBJ2-6; D might be TRBD2 (6 bases). The CDR3 totals 17 residues. Trimming stripped 6 bases from V and 0 bases from J, with 15 bases between. For the CDR3, the DNA is TGTGCCAGCAGAAGGACTATAGGGCCCTCTGGGGCCAACGTCCTGACTTTC. Amino acids: CASRRTIGPSGANVLTF.

This clonotype occurred many times. This chain connects TRBV5-1 to TRBJ2-5, with D possibly TRBD1 on 5 matching bases. The CDR3 is 14 residues long. CDR1 is SGHRS and CDR2 is YFSETQ in the germline V gene. V dropped 4 bases and J dropped 2 bases, with 12 bases sitting between them. CDR3 nucleotide sequence: TGCGCCAGCAGCCCCCAACAGGTACAAGAGACCCAGTACTTC. It encodes CASSPQQVQETQYF.

This clonotype was seen repeatedly, ten times or more. This chain uses TRBV29-1 with TRBJ2-1, with 8 bases matching TRBD1. Trimming at V came to 7 bases and at J to 14 bases, leaving 16 bases not matched to a gene. The CDR3 loop spans 13 amino acids. Germline V gene sequence: CDR1 SQVTM, CDR2 ANQGSEA. The CDR3 sequence: CSGGTGEGGGKFF. CDR3 DNA: TGCAGCGGAGGGACAGGTGAGGGCGGCGGCAAGTTCTTC.

As to this clonotype: One junction end does not reproduce the germline sequence, and a read error may be involved. The chain is built from TRBV4-2 and TRBJ2-1; D may match TRBD1 or TRBD2 (5 bases each). The CDR3 loop spans 13 amino acids. Germline CDR1 and CDR2: LGHNA and YNFKEQ. The CDR3: CASRRGSYYEQFF. The CDR3, as DNA: TGTGCCAGCAGGAGGGGTTCCTACTATGAGCAGTTCTTC.

Ten or more counts support this clonotype. The rearrangement links TRBV5-1 to TRBJ2-5; TRBD2 might be the D (6 bases). CDR3 length equals 14 residues. Germline CDR1 reads SGHRS; CDR2 reads YFSETQ. Trimming removed 4 bases from V and 1 base from J, with 11 bases in between. The CDR3 loop is CASSPEGSQETQYF. As DNA, the CDR3 is TGCGCCAGCAGCCCGGAGGGTTCCCAAGAGACCCAGTACTTC.

This clonotype has a count of ten or more. The chain recombines TRBV5-1 with TRBJ2-7; 10 bases line up with TRBD1. CDR1 and CDR2 from the germline V gene are SGHRS and YFSETQ. The CDR3 length is 16 residues. J gave up 0 bases and V 0 bases, and 3 bases lay outside the gene matches. The CDR3 DNA reads TGCGCCAGCAGCTTGGGGACAGGGGGACTCTCCTACGAGCAGTACTTC. It codes for CASSLGTGGLSYEQYF.

This clonotype was observed at least ten times. This chain joins TRBV7-9 and TRBJ1-4, with 8 bases fitting TRBD1. Trimming at V came to 4 bases and at J to 3 bases, leaving 4 bases not matched to a gene. The CDR3 covers 15 residues. Germline V gene data show CDR1 as SEHNR and CDR2 as FQNEAQ (reference sequence). The CDR3 here is CASSSRGQANEKLFF. The CDR3 bases are TGTGCCAGCAGCTCACGGGGACAGGCTAATGAAAAACTGTTTTTT.